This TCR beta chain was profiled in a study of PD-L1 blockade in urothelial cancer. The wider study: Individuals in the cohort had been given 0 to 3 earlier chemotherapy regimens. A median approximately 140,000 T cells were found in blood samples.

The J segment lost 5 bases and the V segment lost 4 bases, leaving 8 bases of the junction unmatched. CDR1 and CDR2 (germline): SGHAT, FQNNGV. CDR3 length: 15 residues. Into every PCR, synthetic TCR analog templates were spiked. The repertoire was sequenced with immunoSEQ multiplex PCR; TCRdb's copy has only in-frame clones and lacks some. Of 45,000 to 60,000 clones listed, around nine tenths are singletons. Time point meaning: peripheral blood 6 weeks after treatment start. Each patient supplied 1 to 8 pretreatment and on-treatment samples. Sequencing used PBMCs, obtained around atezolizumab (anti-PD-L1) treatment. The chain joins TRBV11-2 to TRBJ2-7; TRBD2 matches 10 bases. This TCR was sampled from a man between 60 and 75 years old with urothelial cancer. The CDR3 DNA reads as TGTGCCAGCAGCTCCTCCGGGACTAGCGTAAACGAGCAGTACTTC. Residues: CASSSSGTSVNEQYF.